These T cell receptor beta chains were read from a single sample in a study of OX40 agonist ivuxolimab in advanced cancers. Assay used: immunoSEQ multiplex PCR; TCRdb lists only in-frame clones, some missing. Among some 96,000 clones, approximately 90% were seen once, and the ten largest hold roughly 0.53%. Sequences were derived from CD4+ or CD8+ T cells sorted from blood, sampled in a trial of the OX40 agonist ivuxolimab. Source of these receptors: an adult with an advanced solid tumor such as melanoma, head and neck, liver or kidney cancer. The CDR3 runs from the conserved cysteine through the conserved F or W. A D gene is named only where the DNA matches it firmly. Expanded clones are given a class, and other clones once, few, many or no size at all.

abundance | d_gene | j_gene | v_gene | CDR3aa | CDR3nt
. | . | TRBJ2-6 | TRBV7-9 | CASNPYGRGANVLTF | TGTGCCAGCAATCCGTACGGGCGTGGGGCCAACGTCCTGACTTTC
. | . | TRBJ2-1 | TRBV29-1 | CSVDGGRLDNEQFF | TGCAGCGTTGACGGCGGTCGGTTGGACAATGAGCAGTTCTTC
. | . | TRBJ2-7 | TRBV27 | CASRRTAGSYEQYF | TGTGCCAGCAGACGGACGGCGGGCTCCTACGAGCAGTACTTC
. | TRBD1 | TRBJ2-2 | TRBV5-4 | CASSSDRALTGELFF | TGTGCCAGCAGCTCGGACAGGGCGCTGACCGGGGAGCTGTTTTTT
. | . | TRBJ1-2 | TRBV19 | CASSLRSWGKANYGYTF | TGTGCCAGTTCCCTTCGGTCCTGGGGGAAAGCTAACTATGGCTACACCTTC
. | TRBD2 | TRBJ2-3 | TRBV5-4 | CASSSGLAGVGDTQYF | TGTGCCAGCAGCTCGGGACTAGCGGGAGTGGGAGATACGCAGTATTTT
few | . | TRBJ2-1 | TRBV30 | CAWRKQVEQFF | TGTGCCTGGAGAAAGCAGGTTGAGCAGTTCTTC
. | . | TRBJ1-1 | TRBV5-5 | CASSPSTGGNTEAFF | TGTGCCAGCAGCCCTTCCACCGGGGGGAACACTGAAGCTTTCTTT
. | TRBD1 | TRBJ1-2 | TRBV28 | CASSFAQGAWGYTF | TGTGCCAGCAGTTTTGCGCAGGGGGCTTGGGGCTACACCTTC
. | . | TRBJ2-5 | TRBV19 | CASSIGDQETQYF | TGTGCCAGTAGTATAGGCGACCAAGAGACCCAGTACTTC
few | . | TRBJ1-1 | TRBV5-1 | CASSRTSDTEAFF | TGCGCCAGCAGCCGGACGAGCGACACTGAAGCTTTCTTT
. | TRBD2 | TRBJ2-1 | TRBV7-9 | CASSLGTSKDEQFF | TGTGCCAGCAGCTTAGGGACTAGCAAGGATGAGCAGTTCTTC
. | TRBD2 | TRBJ2-5 | TRBV7-2 | CASSKLSGGETQYF | TGTGCCAGCAGCAAACTTAGCGGGGGAGAGACCCAGTACTTC
once | . | TRBJ2-7 | TRBV2 | CASGAVHSYEQYF | TGTGCCAGTGGAGCGGTCCACTCCTACGAGCAGTACTTC
. | . | TRBJ2-1 | TRBV11-3 | CASSLDPTAYNEQFF | TGTGCCAGCAGCTTAGACCCCACTGCGTACAATGAGCAGTTCTTC
. | . | TRBJ2-3 | TRBV5-1 | CASSLPGVADTQYF | TGCGCCAGCAGCTTGCCGGGAGTAGCAGATACGCAGTATTTT
. | . | TRBJ2-3 | TRBV14 | CASSRLTGITDTQYF | TGTGCCAGCAGCCGCCTAACAGGGATTACAGATACGCAGTATTTT
. | . | TRBJ1-5 | TRBV2 | CASYTGGDSNQPQHF | TGTGCCAGCTACACGGGAGGGGATAGCAATCAGCCCCAGCATTTT
. | . | TRBJ2-5 | TRBV19 | CASSIEGKGETQYF | TGTGCCAGTAGTATAGAGGGGAAGGGGGAGACCCAGTACTTC
. | . | TRBJ1-1 | TRBV5-4 | CASSLPAWNTEAFF | TGTGCCAGCAGCTTGCCAGCCTGGAACACTGAAGCTTTCTTT
. | TRBD2 | TRBJ2-1 | TRBV11-3 | CASRVTSGNYNEQFF | TGTGCCAGCAGGGTGACTAGCGGGAACTACAATGAGCAGTTCTTC
. | . | TRBJ2-7 | TRBV5-4 | CASSFYGLGAYEQYF | TGTGCCAGCAGCTTCTATGGTCTAGGGGCCTACGAGCAGTACTTC
. | . | TRBJ2-1 | TRBV19 | CASRPQGGSSYNEQFF | TGTGCCAGTAGACCCCAGGGAGGCAGCTCCTACAATGAGCAGTTCTTC
. | TRBD2 | TRBJ2-1 | TRBV19 | CASSISSGGSYNEQFF | TGTGCCAGTAGTATAAGTTCGGGAGGCTCCTACAATGAGCAGTTCTTC
. | . | TRBJ2-1 | TRBV18 | CASSPGLRNNEQFF | TGTGCCAGCTCACCAGGTCTCAGAAACAATGAGCAGTTCTTC
. | TRBD1 | TRBJ2-6 | TRBV19 | CASSIGTGGAGANVLTF | TGTGCCAGTAGTATAGGCACAGGGGGCGCTGGGGCCAACGTCCTGACTTTC
. | TRBD1 | TRBJ1-3 | TRBV27 | CASRQGAGNTIYF | TGTGCCAGCAGACAGGGGGCTGGAAACACCATATATTTT
. | TRBD1 | TRBJ1-1 | TRBV7-2 | CASSPRGGTEAFF | TGTGCCAGCAGCCCCAGGGGGGGTACTGAAGCTTTCTTT
. | . | TRBJ2-3 | TRBV19 | CASSSRERFQDTQYF | TGTGCCAGCTCAAGTCGGGAGCGGTTCCAAGATACGCAGTATTTT
. | . | TRBJ1-1 | TRBV7-2 | CASSLRVNRVTEAFF | TGTGCCAGCAGCTTACGTGTTAACAGGGTAACTGAAGCTTTCTTT
. | TRBD1 | TRBJ2-7 | TRBV5-1 | CASSLTGVYEQYF | TGCGCCAGCAGCTTGACAGGGGTATACGAGCAGTACTTC
. | . | TRBJ2-7 | TRBV2 | CASSKNYRGEEQYF | TGTGCCAGCAGTAAGAACTACCGAGGGGAAGAGCAGTACTTC
. | . | TRBJ2-7 | TRBV15 | CATSRDGFVNEQYF | TGTGCCACCAGCAGGGATGGTTTTGTCAACGAGCAGTACTTC
once | TRBD1 | TRBJ1-5 | TRBV6-5 | CASRDRAYSNQPQHF | TGTGCCAGCAGAGACAGGGCTTATAGCAATCAGCCCCAGCATTTT
. | . | TRBJ1-5 | TRBV11-3 | CASSLEVNQPQHF | TGTGCCAGCAGCTTAGAAGTAAATCAGCCCCAGCATTTT
. | TRBD1 | TRBJ2-1 | TRBV6-6 | CASSSGQGANEQFF | TGTGCCAGCAGCTCCGGACAGGGGGCCAATGAGCAGTTCTTC
. | . | TRBJ2-5 | TRBV2 | CASSNTKTQYF | TGTGCCAGCAGTAACACGAAGACCCAGTACTTC
. | TRBD1 | TRBJ1-1 | TRBV28 | CASRQGMNTEAFF | TGTGCCAGCAGACAGGGGATGAACACTGAAGCTTTCTTT
. | . | TRBJ1-5 | TRBV28 | CASSLFGQGYYSNQPQHF | TGTGCCAGCAGTTTATTCGGGCAGGGATACTATAGCAATCAGCCCCAGCATTTT
. | TRBD1 | TRBJ1-1 | TRBV4-3 | CASSQETGGLVAFF | TGCGCCAGCAGCCAGGAAACAGGGGGGCTTGTAGCTTTCTTT
. | . | TRBJ2-1 | TRBV19 | CASRRSGAYNEQFF | TGTGCCAGTAGGCGGTCTGGCGCCTACAATGAGCAGTTCTTC
once | . | TRBJ2-7 | TRBV5-1 | CASSLVGRNEQYF | TGCGCCAGCAGCTTGGTAGGTCGTAACGAGCAGTACTTC
. | . | TRBJ1-5 | TRBV4-1 | CASSPREGNQPQHF | TGCGCCAGCAGCCCTCGGGAGGGTAATCAGCCCCAGCATTTT
. | . | TRBJ2-7 | TRBV5-1 | CASSLDGEQYF | TGCGCCAGCAGCTTGGACGGCGAGCAGTACTTC
once | . | TRBJ1-2 | TRBV5-1 | CASSLEGEYGYTF | TGCGCCAGCAGCTTGGAGGGAGAGTATGGCTACACCTTC
. | . | TRBJ2-2 | TRBV2 | CASSLASVTGELFF | TGTGCCAGCTCTCTAGCGTCGGTCACCGGGGAGCTGTTTTTT
. | TRBD2 | TRBJ2-3 | TRBV7-9 | CASSLPQRPSGRTDTQYF | TGTGCCAGCAGCTTACCCCAAAGGCCTAGCGGGAGAACAGATACGCAGTATTTT
. | . | TRBJ2-7 | TRBV18 | CASSPRGTYEQYF | TGTGCCAGCTCACCAAGGGGCACCTACGAGCAGTACTTC
. | . | TRBJ2-7 | TRBV30 | CAWSVLYEQYF | TGTGCCTGGAGTGTATTGTACGAGCAGTACTTC
. | TRBD2 | TRBJ2-7 | TRBV6-5 | CASSYWTSGPYEQYF | TGTGCCAGCAGTTACTGGACTAGCGGGCCGTACGAGCAGTACTTC
. | . | TRBJ2-1 | TRBV28 | CASSLTWSGVDEQFF | TGTGCCAGCAGTTTAACTTGGTCAGGGGTCGATGAGCAGTTCTTC
once | . | TRBJ2-5 | TRBV4-1 | CASSQDPEETQYF | TGCGCCAGCAGCCAAGATCCAGAGGAGACCCAGTACTTC
. | TRBD2 | TRBJ2-1 | TRBV9 | CASSVSTSGKTNEQFF | TGTGCCAGCAGCGTAAGTACTAGCGGGAAAACCAATGAGCAGTTCTTC